The 2 T cell receptor beta chains given below trace back to one sample, sequenced in a study of T cell repertoires in ileal Crohn's disease. The assay was immunoSEQ multiplex PCR, and TCRdb's table has in-frame clones only and misses some. The data contain about 14,000 clones, nearly 90% of them singletons. Material for sequencing was ileal tissue. Receptors originate from an adult with Crohn's disease.

The V gene is TRBV9, the J gene TRBJ1-2; D unclear. The CDR3 extends over 14 amino acids. Deletions cut 4 bases from V and 3 bases from J, with 13 bases between. The germline CDR1 and CDR2 sequences are SGDLS and YYNGEE. The CDR3 reads CASSLGGRDYGYTF. In DNA, the CDR3 is TGTGCCAGCAGCCTCGGTGGGCGGGACTATGGCTACACCTTC. The variable domain in full, completed from reference TRBV9 and TRBJ1-2, reads DSGVTQTPKHLITATGQRVTLRCSPRSGDLSVYWYQQSLDQGLQFLIQYYNGEERAKGNILERFSAQQFPDLHSELNLSSLELGDSALYFCASSLGGRDYGYTFGSGTRLTVV.

The V gene is TRBV7-3, the J gene TRBJ2-3; 8 bases map to TRBD1. This CDR3 is 15 amino acids long. The germline V gene has CDR1 SGHTA and CDR2 FQGTGA. V dropped 3 bases and J dropped 1; count of bases not matched to a gene: 3. The CDR3: CASSFQGQGTDTQYF. CDR3 DNA: TGTGCCAGCAGCTTCCAGGGACAGGGCACAGATACGCAGTATTTT.